A selection of T cell receptor beta chains follows, all from one sample in a study of shared clonotypes between healthy human individuals. The protocol was immunoSEQ multiplex PCR, while the TCRdb copy is restricted to in-frame clones and leaves out a portion. The sample carries 2 million to 3 million clones, 80% to 95% recorded once. Sequencing used naive CD4+ T cells from PBMCs. Source of these receptors: a man in his late teens or twenties in good health. Some clones in this sample may be carry-over from other donors' samples. Each CDR3 is given with its conserved first and last residue. Fields, in order: D gene, V gene, J gene, clone size, CDR3 DNA, CDR3 protein. The D gene is left open where the match is weak. Expanded clones are given a class, and other clones once, few, many or no size at all.

.	TRBV2	TRBJ2-6	.	TGTGCCACCGGCAGAATCCGGGCTACACTCTCTGGGGCCAACGTCCTGACTTTC	CATGRIRATLSGANVLTF
.	TRBV28	TRBJ1-5	.	TGTGCCAGCAGTTTCCAGGGAGACAATCAGCCCCAGCATTTT	CASSFQGDNQPQHF
TRBD1	TRBV28	TRBJ2-1	.	TGTGCCAGCAGTTTATATCCTCCAGGGGGCAATGAGCAGTTCTTC	CASSLYPPGGNEQFF
.	TRBV6-1	TRBJ1-2	.	TGTGCCAGCAGTGAAGGGGCGGGTGCGGGCTATGGCTACACCTTC	CASSEGAGAGYGYTF
.	TRBV6-1	TRBJ1-2	.	TGTGCCAGCAGTGAATGGCGAAGCTCTGGCTACACCTTC	CASSEWRSSGYTF
.	TRBV5-6	TRBJ1-1	.	TGTGCCAGCAGCTTGGTACACAGGGATGGTACTGAAGCTTTCTTT	CASSLVHRDGTEAFF
.	TRBV20-1	TRBJ1-2	few	TGCAGTGCTAGGGTGAACGCACTCGGCCCCTTC	CSARVNALGPF
.	TRBV5-4	TRBJ1-4	.	TGTGCCAGCAGCGACACGACTTGGGGTAATGAAAAACTGTTTTTT	CASSDTTWGNEKLFF
TRBD1	TRBV5-1	TRBJ1-4	.	TGCGCCAGCAGCCCAGCGACAGGGGGGAGTGAAAAACTGTTTTTT	CASSPATGGSEKLFF
.	TRBV7-8	TRBJ1-1	.	TGTGCCAGCAGCTTACTCTCTGAAGCTTTCTTT	CASSLLSEAFF
.	TRBV28	TRBJ1-5	.	TGTGCCAGCAGCCTTACAGGGAGTGGCAATCAGCCCCAGCATTTT	CASSLTGSGNQPQHF
.	TRBV5-1	TRBJ1-2	.	TGCGCCAGCAGCGGGTTAGGAGTAGACTATGGCTACACCTTC	CASSGLGVDYGYTF
.	TRBV27	TRBJ1-1	.	TGTGCCAGCAGTTTATCCACCCCGGGGGGTAACACTGAAGCTTTCTTT	CASSLSTPGGNTEAFF
.	TRBV6-5	TRBJ2-3	once	TGTGCCTCAAGGATGACGGGAGTGGGCACAGATACGCAGTATTTT	CASRMTGVGTDTQYF
.	TRBV6-5	TRBJ1-2	.	TGTGCCAGCAGTTACGGTTCTGTCGGTGGCTACACCTTC	CASSYGSVGGYTF
.	TRBV7-2	TRBJ1-2	.	TGTGCCAGCACCTACAGCCCCCCCACCTACCGGGGCTACACCTTC	CASTYSPPTYRGYTF
.	TRBV5-6	TRBJ1-2	.	TGTGCCAGCAGCTTTGGGGGGCGCGACTATGGCTACACCTTC	CASSFGGRDYGYTF
.	TRBV5-4	TRBJ2-2	.	TGTGCCAGCAGCTTAAACGACTTTCGCACCGGGGAGCTGTTTTTT	CASSLNDFRTGELFF
.	TRBV4-2	TRBJ2-7	.	TGTGCCAGCAGCCAAGCCCCTCGCTTGGCCTACGAGCAGTACTTC	CASSQAPRLAYEQYF
TRBD2	TRBV28	TRBJ2-3	.	TGTGCCAGCAGTCCCATCATGGGTAGCGGGAGGGGTAAGAGCACAGATACGCAGTATTTT	CASSPIMGSGRGKSTDTQYF
.	TRBV18	TRBJ1-5	once	TGTGCCAGCTCACTAACGACAGCGGCCAGCAATCAGCCCCAGCATTTC	CASSLTTAASNQPQHF
.	TRBV29-1	TRBJ2-7	.	TGCAGCGTTAGTAGTAAGTTGCGGCCCTACGAGCAGTACTTC	CSVSSKLRPYEQYF
.	TRBV7-6	TRBJ2-3	.	TGTGCCAGCAGCCTACAGAGGGCGAACACAGATACGCAGTATTTT	CASSLQRANTDTQYF
.	TRBV25-1	TRBJ1-2	.	TGTGCCAGCAGTGAGGCAGAGCGCCATGGCTACACCTTC	CASSEAERHGYTF
.	TRBV5-1	TRBJ1-1	once	TGCGCCAGCAGCTTGGTTCTCCATAGTATGAACACTGAAGCTTTCTTT	CASSLVLHSMNTEAFF
TRBD1	TRBV28	TRBJ2-7	.	TGTGCCAGCAGTTCCGGGACAGCGAGCTCCTACGAGCAGTACTTC	CASSSGTASSYEQYF
.	TRBV18	TRBJ2-1	.	TGTGCCAGCTCACCGGACCGTCCAAGCGGTAATGAGCAGTTCTTC	CASSPDRPSGNEQFF
TRBD1	TRBV29-1	TRBJ1-2	.	TGCAGCGTTGAATCGGCAGGGGGGCATGGCTACACCTTC	CSVESAGGHGYTF
.	TRBV2	TRBJ2-7	.	TGTGCCAGCAGTGAAGGGGGAGCTAGCTCCTACGAGCAGTACTTC	CASSEGGASSYEQYF
TRBD2	TRBV5-1	TRBJ2-1	.	TGCGCCAGCAGCTCCACGGGACTAGCGGGAGGGCTGCAGTTCTTC	CASSSTGLAGGLQFF
TRBD2	TRBV29-1	TRBJ2-7	.	TGCAGCGTGCATGGGACTAGCGAGGACTACGAGCAGTACTTC	CSVHGTSEDYEQYF
.	TRBV30	TRBJ2-2	.	TGTGCCTGGAGTGTACTGGGTTTCGGGGAGCTGTTTTTT	CAWSVLGFGELFF
TRBD1	TRBV11-1	TRBJ1-2	.	TGTGCCAGCAGCAAAACGACAGGGGGGGTGGAGGGCTACACCTTC	CASSKTTGGVEGYTF
.	TRBV18	TRBJ2-7	.	TGTGCCAGCTCCTCCCGAGGACAGGGGCGAGCGGGAGGTCGTGACGAGCAGTACTTC	CASSSRGQGRAGGRDEQYF
TRBD1	TRBV18	TRBJ2-7	once	TGTGCCAGCTCACAGGGACAGGGAAACGAGCAGTACTTC	CASSQGQGNEQYF
TRBD1	TRBV5-1	TRBJ1-2	.	TGCGCCAGCAGCGGGAACAGGGGGCTGAGGGGTGGCTACACCTTC	CASSGNRGLRGGYTF
.	TRBV6-1	TRBJ2-1	.	TGTGCCAGCAGTGAATCAAGTAGCTCCTACAATGAGCAGTTCTTC	CASSESSSSYNEQFF
.	TRBV9	TRBJ2-1	.	TGTGCCAGCAGCATAGCGGCCAGCTCCTACAATGAGCAGTTCTTC	CASSIAASSYNEQFF
TRBD1	TRBV4-1	TRBJ1-2	few	TGCGCCAGCAGCCGTCCCGGGACAGGGGAAGGCTACACCTTC	CASSRPGTGEGYTF
.	TRBV9	TRBJ2-1	.	TGTGCCAGCAGCGTAGATTCGACGGCGAGCTCCTACAATGAGCAGTTCTTC	CASSVDSTASSYNEQFF
TRBD1	TRBV27	TRBJ1-1	.	TGTGCCAGCAGTAGCTACAGGGGTCGAGCTTTCTTT	CASSSYRGRAFF
TRBD1	TRBV7-9	TRBJ2-2	.	TGTGCCAGCAGCTCCCCCAGGGGGCGCGCCGGGGAGCTGTTTTTT	CASSSPRGRAGELFF
.	TRBV5-1	TRBJ1-2	.	TGCGCCAGCTCCCCCGGGACGGACTTAACTATCGGCTACACCTTC	CASSPGTDLTIGYTF
TRBD1	TRBV14	TRBJ2-1	.	TGTGCCAGCAGTCACGACAGGGTCAATGAGCAGTTCTTC	CASSHDRVNEQFF
TRBD1	TRBV10-1	TRBJ2-3	.	TGCGCCAGCAGTCCCGGGACAGGCGCCACAGATACGCAGTATTTT	CASSPGTGATDTQYF
.	TRBV4-2	TRBJ1-3	once	TGTGCCAGCAGGGGGGATTCCGGAAACACCATATATTTT	CASRGDSGNTIYF
.	TRBV9	TRBJ2-3	.	TGTGCCAGCAGCGTTTCAGGGGTGGGGGCAGATACGCAGTATTTT	CASSVSGVGADTQYF